A single sample gave rise to the 30 T cell receptor beta chains below, sequenced in a study of response to subunit inactivated influenza vaccine. TCRdb reprocessed the RT-PCR reads with MiXCR, giving one entry per CDR3 protein. The repertoire holds about 480,000 distinct CDR3 sequences, with about 25% as singletons. Sequenced material: CD4+ T cells sorted from PBMCs, taken about 5 days after vaccination. These receptor sequences come from a man aged 45-65 years who received an inactivated influenza vaccine.

This clonotype appeared a few times. This chain links TRBV12-3 or TRBV12-4 with TRBJ2-1, with D perhaps being TRBD1 or TRBD2 (8 bases each). This CDR3 has 16 residues. V lost 5 bases to trimming and J lost 4 bases, with 18 bases between them. CDR3 in amino acids: CASSLAGGGGYNEQFF. CDR3 nucleotides: TGTGCCAGCAGTCTGGCAGGGGGCGGGGGGTACAATGAGCAGTTCTTC.

The chain combines TRBV7-2 with TRBJ2-1; TRBD1 matches at 10 bases. Unmatched junction bases numbered 2, after V lost 5 bases and J lost 7 bases. The CDR3 extends over 13 amino acids. The germline CDR1 and CDR2 sequences are SGHTA and FQGNSA. Here the CDR3 DNA reads TGTGCCAGCAGCGGACAGGGGGGGAATGAGCAGTTCTTC. It codes for CASSGQGGNEQFF. The whole variable domain, filled in from reference TRBV7-2 and TRBJ2-1, reads GAGVSQSPSNKVTEKGKDVELRCDPISGHTALYWYRQSLGQGLEFLIYFQGNSAPDKSGLPSDRFSAERTGGSVSTLTIQRTQQEDSAVYLCASSGQGGNEQFFGPGTRLTVL.

The chain combines TRBV6-4 with TRBJ2-7, with D perhaps being TRBD1 or TRBD2 (5 bases each). Germline loops: CDR1 MRHNA, CDR2 SNTAGT. V lost 2 bases, J lost 2 bases, and 13 bases lay in between. The CDR3 covers 15 residues. The CDR3 is CASSDRGGHAYEQYF. The CDR3 bases are TGTGCCAGCAGTGACCGGGGCGGCCATGCCTACGAGCAGTACTTC.

This clonotype was detected a few times. This chain connects TRBV4-3 to TRBJ2-1; possibly TRBD2 for D (5 bases). The V and J ends lost 0 bases and 4 bases respectively, with 7 bases between them. CDR1 and CDR2 (germline): LGHNA, YSLEER. The CDR3 has 14 amino acids. Written as DNA, the CDR3 is TGCGCCAGCAGCCAAGACATAGCGTACAATGAGCAGTTCTTC. Protein: CASSQDIAYNEQFF.

The chain joins TRBV5-1 to TRBJ2-5; 10 positions agree with TRBD1. V lost 4 bases to trimming and J lost 2 bases; unmatched junction nucleotides: 8. Germline CDR1 is SGHRS and CDR2 is YFSETQ. CDR3 length: 16 residues. The CDR3 spells CASSLGQGRIQETQYF. The CDR3 DNA sequence: TGCGCCAGCAGCCTGGGACAGGGGAGGATACAAGAGACCCAGTACTTC.

There are a few counts of this clonotype. The chain combines TRBV7-9 with TRBJ2-1, with 7 bases that match TRBD2. CDR1 and CDR2 (germline): SEHNR, FQNEAQ (reference sequence). The CDR3 totals 14 residues. The ends lost 2 bases at V and 7 bases at J; junction bases unmatched: 5. For the CDR3, the DNA is TGTGCCAGCAGCTTACTAGCGGTGGGGAATGAGCAGTTCTTC. This sequence encodes CASSLLAVGNEQFF.

In this sample, this clonotype turned up a few times. This chain connects TRBV6-1 to TRBJ2-7; 9 nucleotides line up with TRBD1. The CDR3 runs 15 residues. Germline V gene sequence: CDR1 MNHNS, CDR2 SASEGT. Trimming cost V 6 bases and J 2 bases; bases outside gene matches: 8. As DNA, the CDR3 is TGTGCCAGCAGGGAGCCGGGACAGGGTCCCTACGAGCAGTACTTC. This gives the protein CASREPGQGPYEQYF.

The rearrangement joins TRBV7-9 to TRBJ2-1; 9 nucleotides agree with TRBD2. CDR1 and CDR2 from the germline V gene are SEHNR and FQNEAQ (reference sequence). The V segment lost 1 base and the J segment 3 bases; nucleotides outside the gene matches: 7. There are 17 residues in the CDR3. The CDR3 region has the DNA TGTGCCAGCAGCTTAGGGGTAGCGGGAGCCCTCTACAATGAGCAGTTCTTC. It is translated as CASSLGVAGALYNEQFF.

This rearrangement joins TRBV2 to TRBJ2-5; 8 nucleotides line up with TRBD2. The V gene's germline CDR1 is SNHLY and CDR2 FYNNEI. With V trimmed by 6 bases and J by 4 bases, 13 bases remained unmatched. The CDR3 has 16 residues. The CDR3 nucleotides are TGTGCCAGCAGCGCCTGGACAGCGGGAGACGGAGAGACCCAGTACTTC. Residues: CASSAWTAGDGETQYF.

The table lists this clonotype with a few counts. The gene calls are TRBV6-1 and TRBJ2-7, with D possibly being TRBD1 (5 bases). This CDR3 contains 15 residues. V shed 7 bases and J shed 5 bases, with 21 bases lying between them. CDR1 is MNHNS, CDR2 SASEGT, per germline. CDR3 in DNA: TGTGCCAGCAAACTTTGGGGCCTTGGCATGGACGAGCAGTACTTC. Translated: CASKLWGLGMDEQYF.

This clonotype showed up just a few times. The CDR3 here is CASSLTGRVNEQYF. CDR3 nucleotide sequence: TGTGCCAGCAGCCTCACAGGCAGGGTAAACGAGCAGTACTTC. The chain has TRBV12-3 or TRBV12-4 and TRBJ2-7; D might be TRBD1 (5 bases). Trimming cost V 6 bases and J 5 bases, with 17 bases left between them. The CDR3 is 14 residues long.

The chain joins TRBV20-1 to TRBJ1-2, with a weak D call TRBD1 (6 bases). The germline V gene encodes CDR1 DFQATT and CDR2 SNEGSKA (reference sequence). The CDR3 is 15 amino acids. Trimming took off 0 bases at V and 8 bases at J, with 19 bases between the two ends. The CDR3 sequence: CSARDPIRGAHGYTF. The CDR3 DNA is TGCAGTGCTAGAGATCCGATAAGGGGGGCGCACGGCTACACCTTC.

Written as DNA, the CDR3 is TGCGCCAGCAGGCGAAGCGGGGCCCGGATGGAGCAGTTCTTC. Protein product: CASRRSGARMEQFF. The chain carries TRBV5-1 and TRBJ2-1; 7 positions match TRBD2. After removal of 5 bases from V and 10 bases from J, the junction contained 12 bases not matched to a gene. The CDR3 has 14 amino acids. Germline CDR1 and CDR2: SGHRS and YFSETQ.

This clonotype came up a few times. V gene TRBV27 combines with J gene TRBJ2-2; 7 bases align to TRBD2. Germline V gene data show CDR1 as MNHEY and CDR2 as SMNVEV (reference sequence). The CDR3 has 16 residues. Germline trimming cut 7 bases from V and 0 bases from J; bases unmatched to any gene: 8. The CDR3 spells CASTPRGEPNTGELFF. As DNA, the CDR3 is TGTGCCAGCACCCCACGGGGGGAACCGAACACCGGGGAGCTGTTTTTT.

This clonotype was picked up a small number of times. The genes are TRBV7-2 and TRBJ1-1, with D hard to call. Per the germline V gene, CDR1 is SGHTA and CDR2 is FQGNSA. The germline V and J ends were trimmed by 2 bases and 11 bases, with 12 bases remaining between them. The CDR3 contains 12 residues. The CDR3 region has the DNA TGTGCCAGCAGCTTATTCGGCAGATCCGCTTTCTTT. It codes for CASSLFGRSAFF.

This clonotype was seen only once. This sequence joins TRBV2 and TRBJ1-1; the D is unclear. Germline CDR1 SNHLY, CDR2 FYNNEI. The V and J ends lost 8 bases and 3 bases respectively, with 16 bases between them. The CDR3 is made up of 14 amino acids. The CDR3 loop is CASEALDTHTEAFF. As DNA, the CDR3 is TGTGCCAGCGAGGCCCTAGACACCCACACTGAAGCTTTCTTT.

The chain recombines TRBV5-6 with TRBJ2-5; D assignment may be TRBD1 or TRBD2 (5 bases each). With 3 bases removed from V and 12 bases from J, the gap between germline ends came to 12 bases. Germline V gene sequence: CDR1 SGHDT, CDR2 YYEEEE. This CDR3 has 11 residues. The CDR3 nucleotides are TGTGCCAGCAGCTCCCTCGGGACGAAGTACTTC. This encodes CASSSLGTKYF.

The chain carries TRBV2 and TRBJ2-5, with TRBD1 matching over 10 bases. Germline trimming cut 4 bases from V and 1 base from J; bases unmatched to any gene: 0. This CDR3 is built from 14 residues. CDR1 SNHLY and CDR2 FYNNEI come from the germline V gene. The CDR3 coding sequence is TGTGCCAGCAGTGGGGACAGGGGCCAAGAGACCCAGTACTTC. This gives the protein CASSGDRGQETQYF.

The chain has TRBV10-3 and TRBJ2-1, with D possibly TRBD2 on 6 matching bases. Trimming pared 10 bases from V and 9 bases from J, leaving 22 bases between. This CDR3 region has 14 residues. Germline CDR1 ENHRY, CDR2 SYGVKD. CDR3 sequence: CASHVGLVPAEQFF. Written as DNA, the CDR3 is TGTGCCAGCCACGTGGGACTCGTACCGGCTGAGCAGTTCTTC.

This clonotype has only a few counts. This chain joins TRBV11-3 and TRBJ2-3; 11 bases fit TRBD2. The CDR3 contains 15 residues. Trimming at V came to 5 bases and at J to 2 bases, leaving 3 bases not matched to a gene. CDR1 and CDR2 from the germline V gene are SGHNT and YENEEA. The CDR3 protein is CASSPSGRTTDTQYF. In DNA, the CDR3 is TGTGCCAGCAGCCCTAGCGGGAGGACCACAGATACGCAGTATTTT.

The chain is built from TRBV4-1 and TRBJ1-1, with D unresolved. The CDR3 contains 14 residues. The germline V and J ends were trimmed by 6 bases and 1 base, with 12 bases remaining between them. The germline V gene has CDR1 MGHRA and CDR2 YSYEKL. For the CDR3, the DNA is TGCGCCAGCAGAGGACTTCTTCGGAACACTGAAGCTTTCTTT. This encodes CASRGLLRNTEAFF.

As regards this clonotype: One end of the junction does not line up with germline, which may come from a read error. V usage is TRBV7-2 and J usage is TRBJ1-5; D gene ambiguous. Germline CDR1 and CDR2: SGHTA and FQGNSA. This CDR3 is built from 15 residues. The CDR3 is CASSFEVGPNQPHHF. The CDR3 DNA reads TGTGCCAGCAGCTTCGAGGTTGGTCCCAATCAGCCCCATCATTTT.

Only a few counts were recorded for this clonotype. This chain links TRBV20-1 with TRBJ1-1, with D tentatively TRBD1 (6 bases). CDR1 DFQATT and CDR2 SNEGSKA come from the germline V gene (reference sequence). The CDR3 runs 13 residues. Trimming pared 5 bases from V and 5 bases from J, leaving 15 bases between. The CDR3 bases are TGCAGTGCTGTACAAGGGGGTTGGACTGAAGCTTTCTTT. Translating gives CSAVQGGWTEAFF.

This clonotype was recorded a few times. J is TRBJ2-7 and V is TRBV29-1; D might be TRBD1 (6 bases). Germline values: CDR1 SQVTM, CDR2 ANQGSEA. The CDR3 covers 13 residues. V was shortened by 7 bases and J by 3 bases, with 16 bases between the two germline ends. In DNA form, the CDR3 reads TGCAGCGGAGAAACAGGGTCAAACTACGAGCAGTACTTC. This codes for CSGETGSNYEQYF.

The chain couples TRBV18 to TRBJ1-1; TRBD1 agrees at 7 bases. J lost 2 bases, V lost 0 bases, and 6 bases had no gene match. Germline values: CDR1 KGHSH, CDR2 LQKENI. The CDR3 has 16 amino acids. CDR3 loop: CASSPPLGTVNTEAFF. The CDR3 DNA reads TGTGCCAGCTCACCACCCCTAGGGACAGTAAACACTGAAGCTTTCTTT.

Only a few counts were recorded for this clonotype. The chain has TRBV6-5 and TRBJ2-5, with TRBD2 matching over 8 bases. The CDR3 extends over 16 amino acids. From germline, CDR1 is MNHEY and CDR2 SVGAGI. The V and J ends lost 1 base and 5 bases, in that order; junction bases with no gene match: 9. The CDR3 region is CASSYWRGSGIETQYF. As DNA, the CDR3 is TGTGCCAGCAGTTACTGGAGGGGTAGCGGGATTGAGACCCAGTACTTC.

The V and J genes are TRBV7-9 and TRBJ2-6; D remains ambiguous. The V end lost 6 bases, the J end lost 2 bases, and 8 bases lay between the germline ends. Germline V lookup: CDR1 SEHNR, CDR2 FQNEAQ (reference sequence). The CDR3 runs to 14 residues. CDR3 protein: CASSPIAGANVLTF. The CDR3 coding sequence is TGTGCCAGCAGTCCCATAGCTGGGGCCAACGTCCTGACTTTC.

The genes are TRBV12-3 or TRBV12-4 and TRBJ2-7; perhaps D is TRBD1 or TRBD2 (5 bases each). V gave up 2 bases and J gave up 4 bases, with 18 bases separating them. CDR3 length equals 16 residues. The chain's CDR3 is CASSLNLGGGSYEQYF. CDR3 DNA sequence: TGTGCCAGCAGTTTAAACCTCGGTGGGGGATCATACGAGCAGTACTTC.

The chain recombines TRBV12-3 or TRBV12-4 with TRBJ2-7; tentative D call: TRBD2 (6 bases). There are 17 residues in the CDR3. V was cut by 8 bases and J by 0 bases, with 23 bases left in between. The CDR3 is CASRRTGSSASSYEQYF. The CDR3 coding sequence is TGTGCCAGCCGACGGACTGGTTCTAGCGCGAGCTCCTACGAGCAGTACTTC.

The CDR3 DNA reads as TGTGCCAGCAGTTACTCGGGGGGGGCGGAAAACGAGCAGTACTTC. The encoded protein is CASSYSGGAENEQYF. V gene TRBV6-5 combines with J gene TRBJ2-7, with a possible D match to TRBD2 (7 bases). V lost 0 bases, J lost 5 bases, and 14 bases lay in between. Germline V gives CDR1 MNHEY, CDR2 SVGAGI. CDR3 size: 15 residues.